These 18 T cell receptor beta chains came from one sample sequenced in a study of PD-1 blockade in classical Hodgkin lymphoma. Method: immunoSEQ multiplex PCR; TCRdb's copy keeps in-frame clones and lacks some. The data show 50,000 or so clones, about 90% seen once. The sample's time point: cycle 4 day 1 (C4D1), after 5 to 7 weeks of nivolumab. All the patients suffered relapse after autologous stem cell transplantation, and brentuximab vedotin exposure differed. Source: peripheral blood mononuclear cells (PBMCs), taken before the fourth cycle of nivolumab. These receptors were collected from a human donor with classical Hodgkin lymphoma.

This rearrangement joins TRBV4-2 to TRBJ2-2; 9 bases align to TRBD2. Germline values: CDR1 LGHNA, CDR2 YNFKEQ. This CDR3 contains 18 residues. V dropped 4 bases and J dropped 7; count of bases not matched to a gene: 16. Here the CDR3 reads CASSPLLAGNSGSGELFF. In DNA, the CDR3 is TGTGCCAGCAGCCCATTGCTAGCGGGAAATTCCGGCAGCGGGGAGCTGTTTTTT.

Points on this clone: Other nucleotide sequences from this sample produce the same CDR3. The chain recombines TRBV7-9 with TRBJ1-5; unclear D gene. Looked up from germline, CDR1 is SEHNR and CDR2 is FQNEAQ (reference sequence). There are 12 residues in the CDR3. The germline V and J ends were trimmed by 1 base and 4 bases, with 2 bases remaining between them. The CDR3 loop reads CASSLGNQPQHF. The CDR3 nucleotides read TGTGCCAGCAGCTTAGGAAATCAGCCCCAGCATTTT.

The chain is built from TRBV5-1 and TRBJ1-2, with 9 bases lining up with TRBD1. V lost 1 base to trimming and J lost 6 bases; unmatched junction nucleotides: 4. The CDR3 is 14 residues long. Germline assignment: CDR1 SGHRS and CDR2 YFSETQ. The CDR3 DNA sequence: TGCGCCAGCAGCTTGACGGGACAGGGCCATGGCTACACCTTC. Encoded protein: CASSLTGQGHGYTF.

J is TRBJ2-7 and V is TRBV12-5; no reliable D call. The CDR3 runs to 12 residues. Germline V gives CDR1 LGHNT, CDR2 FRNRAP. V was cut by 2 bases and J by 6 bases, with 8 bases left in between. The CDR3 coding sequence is TGTGCTAGTGGTTTGCCTCCGGGCGAGCAGTACTTC. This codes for CASGLPPGEQYF.

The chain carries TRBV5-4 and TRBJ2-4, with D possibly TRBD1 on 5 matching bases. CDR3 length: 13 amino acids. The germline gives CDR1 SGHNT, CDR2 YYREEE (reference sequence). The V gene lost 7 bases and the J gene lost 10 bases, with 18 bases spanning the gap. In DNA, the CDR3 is TGTGCCAGCGGATTTGGGGTCCAGGGAATTCAGTACTTC. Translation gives CASGFGVQGIQYF.

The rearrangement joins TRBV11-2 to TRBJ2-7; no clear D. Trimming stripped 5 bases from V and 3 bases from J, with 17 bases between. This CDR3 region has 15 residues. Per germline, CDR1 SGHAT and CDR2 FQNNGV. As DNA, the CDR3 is TGTGCCAGCAGCCGCCAGAAAGGGCCGAACTACGAGCAGTACTTC. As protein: CASSRQKGPNYEQYF.

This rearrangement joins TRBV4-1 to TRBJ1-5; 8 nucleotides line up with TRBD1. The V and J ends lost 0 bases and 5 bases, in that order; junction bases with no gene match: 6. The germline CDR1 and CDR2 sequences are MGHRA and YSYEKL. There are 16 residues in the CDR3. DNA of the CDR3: TGCGCCAGCAGCCAAGAGGACAGGGTGGCTGATCAGCCCCAGCATTTT. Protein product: CASSQEDRVADQPQHF.

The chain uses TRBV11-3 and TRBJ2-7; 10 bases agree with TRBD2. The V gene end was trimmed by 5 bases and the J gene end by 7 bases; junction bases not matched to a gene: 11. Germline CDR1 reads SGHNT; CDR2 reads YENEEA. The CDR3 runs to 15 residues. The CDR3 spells CASSGYILAGNEQYF. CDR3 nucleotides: TGTGCCAGCAGCGGTTACATACTAGCGGGGAATGAGCAGTACTTC.

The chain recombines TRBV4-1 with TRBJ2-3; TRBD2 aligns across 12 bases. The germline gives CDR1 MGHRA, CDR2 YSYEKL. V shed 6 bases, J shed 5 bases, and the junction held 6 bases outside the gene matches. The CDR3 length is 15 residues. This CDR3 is CASSRTSGTRDTQYF. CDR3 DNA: TGCGCCAGCAGTCGGACTAGCGGGACGAGAGATACGCAGTATTTT.

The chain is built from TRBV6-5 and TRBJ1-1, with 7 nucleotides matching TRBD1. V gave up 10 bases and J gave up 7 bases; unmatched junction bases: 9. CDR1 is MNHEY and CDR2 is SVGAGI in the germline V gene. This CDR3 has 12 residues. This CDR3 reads CATKGAGVEAFF. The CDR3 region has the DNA TGTGCCACGAAGGGGGCGGGGGTTGAAGCTTTCTTT.

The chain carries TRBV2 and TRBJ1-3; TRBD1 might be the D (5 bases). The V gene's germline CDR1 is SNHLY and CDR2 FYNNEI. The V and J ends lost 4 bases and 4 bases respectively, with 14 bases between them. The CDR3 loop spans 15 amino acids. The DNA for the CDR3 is TGTGCCAGCAGTGGGAGACAGTCGGGAGGAAACACCATATATTTT. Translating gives CASSGRQSGGNTIYF.

The CDR3 reads CASSNPGLAHYEQYF. DNA for the CDR3: TGTGCCAGTAGTAACCCGGGACTAGCCCACTACGAGCAGTACTTC. The gene calls are TRBV19 and TRBJ2-7; 9 bases map to TRBD2. Germline V gene sequence: CDR1 LNHDA, CDR2 SQIVND (reference sequence). Trimming removed 4 bases from V and 3 bases from J; junction bases left unmatched: 7. The CDR3 runs to 15 residues.

CDR3 region: CASSSIAKPYEQYF. CDR3 coding DNA: TGTGCCAGCAGCTCGATCGCGAAGCCTTACGAGCAGTACTTC. This chain joins TRBV5-6 and TRBJ2-7, with no clear D. This CDR3 is 14 amino acids long. The V end lost 3 bases, the J end lost 4 bases, and 14 bases lay between the germline ends. Per germline, CDR1 SGHDT and CDR2 YYEEEE. Using reference TRBV5-6 and TRBJ2-7 for the parts outside the CDR3, the full variable domain is DAGVTQSPTHLIKTRGQQVTLRCSPKSGHDTVSWYQQALGQGPQFIFQYYEEEERQRGNFPDRFSGHQFPNYSSELNVNALLLGDSALYLCASSSIAKPYEQYFGPGTRLTVT.

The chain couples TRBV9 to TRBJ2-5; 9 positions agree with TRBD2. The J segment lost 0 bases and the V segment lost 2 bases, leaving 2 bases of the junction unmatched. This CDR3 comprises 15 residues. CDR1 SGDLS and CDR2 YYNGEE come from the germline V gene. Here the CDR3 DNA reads TGTGCCAGCAGCGTCGCTAGCGGGGACCAAGAGACCCAGTACTTC. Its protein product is CASSVASGDQETQYF. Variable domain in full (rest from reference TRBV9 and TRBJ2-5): DSGVTQTPKHLITATGQRVTLRCSPRSGDLSVYWYQQSLDQGLQFLIQYYNGEERAKGNILERFSAQQFPDLHSELNLSSLELGDSALYFCASSVASGDQETQYFGPGTRLLVL.

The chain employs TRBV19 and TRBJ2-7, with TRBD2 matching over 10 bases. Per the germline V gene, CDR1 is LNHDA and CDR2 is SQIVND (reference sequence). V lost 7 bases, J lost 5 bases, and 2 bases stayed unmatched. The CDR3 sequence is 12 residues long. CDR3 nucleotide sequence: TGTGCCAGTACTAGCGGGAGCGACGAGCAGTACTTC. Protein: CASTSGSDEQYF.

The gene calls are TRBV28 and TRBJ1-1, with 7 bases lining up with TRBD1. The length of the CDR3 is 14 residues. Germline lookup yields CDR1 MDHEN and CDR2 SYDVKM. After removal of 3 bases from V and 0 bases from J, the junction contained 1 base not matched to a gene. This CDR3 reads CASSLGQMNTEAFF. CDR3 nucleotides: TGTGCCAGCAGTTTGGGACAGATGAACACTGAAGCTTTCTTT.

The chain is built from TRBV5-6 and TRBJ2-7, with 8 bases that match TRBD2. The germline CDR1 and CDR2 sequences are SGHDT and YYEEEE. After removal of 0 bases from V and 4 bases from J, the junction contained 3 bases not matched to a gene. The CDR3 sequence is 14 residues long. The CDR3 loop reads CASSLEVAGYEQYF. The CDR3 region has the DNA TGTGCCAGCAGCTTGGAGGTAGCGGGGTACGAGCAGTACTTC.

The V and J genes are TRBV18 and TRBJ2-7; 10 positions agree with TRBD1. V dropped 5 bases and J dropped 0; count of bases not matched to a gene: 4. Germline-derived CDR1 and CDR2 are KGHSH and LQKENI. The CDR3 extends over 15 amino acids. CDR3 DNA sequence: TGTGCCAGCTCAAACCGGGACAGGGGCTCCTACGAGCAGTACTTC. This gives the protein CASSNRDRGSYEQYF.